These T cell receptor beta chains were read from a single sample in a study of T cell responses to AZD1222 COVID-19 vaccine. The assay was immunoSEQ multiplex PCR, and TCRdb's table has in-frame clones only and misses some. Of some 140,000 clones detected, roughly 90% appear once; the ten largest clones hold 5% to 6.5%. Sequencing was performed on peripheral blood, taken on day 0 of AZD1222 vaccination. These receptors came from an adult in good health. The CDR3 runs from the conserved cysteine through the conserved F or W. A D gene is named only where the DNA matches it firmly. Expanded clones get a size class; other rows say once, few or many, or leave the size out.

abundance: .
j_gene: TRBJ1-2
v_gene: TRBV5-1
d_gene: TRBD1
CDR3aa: CASSKDPGGVTQHGYTF
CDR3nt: TGCGCCAGCAGCAAAGATCCAGGGGGGGTGACTCAGCATGGCTACACCTTC

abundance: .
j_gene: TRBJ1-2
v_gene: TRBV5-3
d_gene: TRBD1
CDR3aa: CARSLGTGANYGYTF
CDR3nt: TGTGCCAGAAGCTTGGGGACAGGGGCTAACTATGGCTACACCTTC

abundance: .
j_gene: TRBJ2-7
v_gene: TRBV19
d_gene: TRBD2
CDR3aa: CASRPAGEPYEQYF
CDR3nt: TGTGCCAGCCGGCCGGCGGGAGAACCCTACGAGCAGTACTTC

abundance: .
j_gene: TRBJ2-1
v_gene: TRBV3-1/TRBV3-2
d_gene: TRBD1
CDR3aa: CASSDREGPRGRCGNEQFF
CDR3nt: TGTGCCAGCAGCGACCGAGAGGGCCCTAGGGGGCGGTGTGGCAATGAGCAGTTCTTC

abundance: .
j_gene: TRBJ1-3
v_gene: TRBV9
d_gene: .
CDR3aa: CASSQPQGFSGNTIYF
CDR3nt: TGTGCCAGCAGCCAACCCCAAGGGTTCTCTGGAAACACCATATATTTT

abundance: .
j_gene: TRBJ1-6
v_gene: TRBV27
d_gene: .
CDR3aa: CASRGRPNNSPLHF
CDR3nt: TGTGCCAGCAGAGGTAGGCCCAACAATTCACCCCTCCACTTT

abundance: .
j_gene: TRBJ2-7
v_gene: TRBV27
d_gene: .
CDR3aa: CASIASTREQYF
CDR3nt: TGTGCCAGCATTGCTTCGACTAGGGAGCAGTACTTC

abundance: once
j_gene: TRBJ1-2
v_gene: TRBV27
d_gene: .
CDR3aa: CASSLLPDPTTGGYTF
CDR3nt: TGTGCCAGCAGTTTACTCCCGGACCCTACCACGGGGGGCTACACCTTC

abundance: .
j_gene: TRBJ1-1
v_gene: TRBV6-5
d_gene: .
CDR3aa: CASSYCAAEAFF
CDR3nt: TGTGCCAGCAGTTATTGCGCCGCGGAAGCTTTCTTT

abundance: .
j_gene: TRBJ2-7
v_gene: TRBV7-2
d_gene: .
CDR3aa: CASSLAGTTYEQYF
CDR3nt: TGTGCCAGCAGCTTAGCGGGAACCACCTACGAGCAGTACTTC

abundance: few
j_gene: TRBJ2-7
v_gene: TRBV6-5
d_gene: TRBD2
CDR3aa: CASSYSEGLAGGEQYF
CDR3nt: TGTGCCAGCAGTTACTCGGAGGGACTAGCGGGAGGGGAGCAGTACTTC

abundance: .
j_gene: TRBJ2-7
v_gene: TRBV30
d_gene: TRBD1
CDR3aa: CAWSVGFQGASYEQYF
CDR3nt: TGTGCCTGGAGTGTAGGTTTCCAGGGGGCTTCCTACGAGCAGTACTTC

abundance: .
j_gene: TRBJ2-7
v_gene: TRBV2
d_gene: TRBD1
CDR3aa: CASIREDRVYEQYF
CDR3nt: TGTGCCAGCATCCGCGAGGACAGGGTCTACGAGCAGTACTTC

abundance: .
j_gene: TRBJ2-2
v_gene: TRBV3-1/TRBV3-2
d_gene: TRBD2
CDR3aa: CASSQREWNTGELFF
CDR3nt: TGTGCCAGCAGCCAGCGGGAGTGGAACACCGGGGAGCTGTTTTTT

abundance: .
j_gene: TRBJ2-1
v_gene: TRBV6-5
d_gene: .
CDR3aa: CASSHRGGGLEEQFF
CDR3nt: TGTGCCAGCAGCCACCGGGGTGGGGGCCTCGAGGAGCAGTTCTTC

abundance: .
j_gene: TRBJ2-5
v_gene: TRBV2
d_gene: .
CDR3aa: CASSEDGQFQETQYF
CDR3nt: TGTGCCAGCAGTGAGGACGGCCAGTTCCAAGAGACCCAGTACTTC

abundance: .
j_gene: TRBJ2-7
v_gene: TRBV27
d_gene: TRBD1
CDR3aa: CASSRSGGGEQYF
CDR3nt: TGTGCCAGCAGTCGGTCAGGGGGTGGCGAGCAGTACTTC

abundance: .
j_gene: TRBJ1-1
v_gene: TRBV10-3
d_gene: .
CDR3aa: CAISPSGGMNTEAFF
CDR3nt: TGTGCCATCAGCCCTTCCGGAGGAATGAACACTGAAGCTTTCTTT

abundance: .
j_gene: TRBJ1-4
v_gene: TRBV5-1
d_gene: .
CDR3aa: CASSWDTDGGLFF
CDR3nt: TGCGCCAGCAGCTGGGACACCGATGGAGGACTGTTTTTT

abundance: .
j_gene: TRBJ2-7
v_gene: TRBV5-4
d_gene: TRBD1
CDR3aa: CASSLNYRGSSSYEQYF
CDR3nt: TGTGCCAGCAGCTTAAACTACAGGGGATCCTCCTCCTACGAGCAGTACTTC

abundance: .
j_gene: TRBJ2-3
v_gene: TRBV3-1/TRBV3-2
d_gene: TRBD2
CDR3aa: CASSQDILAVTDTQYF
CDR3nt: TGTGCCAGCAGCCAAGACATCCTAGCGGTCACAGATACGCAGTATTTT

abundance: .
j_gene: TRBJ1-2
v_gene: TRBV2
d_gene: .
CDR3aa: CASRSTRGRPDTVF
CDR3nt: TGTGCCAGCAGGAGTACTAGGGGACGACCCGATACAGTCTTC

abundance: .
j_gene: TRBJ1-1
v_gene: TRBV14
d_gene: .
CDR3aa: CASSQLGGNTEAFF
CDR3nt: TGTGCCAGCAGCCAACTAGGGGGGAACACTGAAGCTTTCTTT

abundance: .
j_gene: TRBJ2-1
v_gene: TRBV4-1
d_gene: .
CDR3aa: CASSHISGGGNEQFF
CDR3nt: TGCGCCAGCAGCCATATAAGTGGGGGCGGGAATGAGCAGTTCTTC

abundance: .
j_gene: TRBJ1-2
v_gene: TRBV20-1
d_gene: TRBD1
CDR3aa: CSASNPGQGISYGYTF
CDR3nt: TGCAGTGCTAGTAACCCGGGACAGGGCATTTCCTATGGCTACACCTTC

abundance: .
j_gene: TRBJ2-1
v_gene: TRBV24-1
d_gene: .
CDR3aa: CATSDRGPLLYNEQFF
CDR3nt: TGTGCCACCAGTGATAGGGGACCCCTCCTCTACAATGAGCAGTTCTTC

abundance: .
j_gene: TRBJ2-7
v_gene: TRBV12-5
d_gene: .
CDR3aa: CASGPGHPYDGEQYF
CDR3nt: TGTGCTAGTGGTCCGGGCCATCCTTATGACGGGGAGCAGTACTTC

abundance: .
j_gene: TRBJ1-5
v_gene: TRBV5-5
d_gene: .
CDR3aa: CASSPGTQPQHF
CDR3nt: TGTGCCAGCAGCCCAGGTACTCAGCCCCAGCATTTT

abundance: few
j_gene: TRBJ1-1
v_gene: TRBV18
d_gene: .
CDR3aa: CASSPLAGGRRNTEAFF
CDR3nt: TGTGCCAGCTCACCTCTGGCCGGGGGCAGACGGAACACTGAAGCTTTCTTT

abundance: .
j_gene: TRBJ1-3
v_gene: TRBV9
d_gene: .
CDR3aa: CASSVGGLGNTIYF
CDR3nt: TGTGCCAGCAGCGTAGGGGGGCTCGGAAACACCATATATTTT

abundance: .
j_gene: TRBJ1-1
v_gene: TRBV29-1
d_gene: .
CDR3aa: CSVGRKGNTEAFF
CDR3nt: TGCAGCGTCGGGAGAAAAGGGAACACTGAAGCTTTCTTT

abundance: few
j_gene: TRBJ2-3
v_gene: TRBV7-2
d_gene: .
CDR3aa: CASSFRSQPTDTQYF
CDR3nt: TGTGCCAGCAGCTTTCGGAGCCAACCGACAGATACGCAGTATTTT

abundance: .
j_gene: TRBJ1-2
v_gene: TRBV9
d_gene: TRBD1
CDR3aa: CASSGLGTGGDRYGYTF
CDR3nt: TGTGCCAGCAGCGGACTCGGGACAGGTGGAGACCGGTATGGCTACACCTTC

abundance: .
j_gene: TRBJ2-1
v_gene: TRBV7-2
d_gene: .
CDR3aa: CASSLAWVSNEQFF
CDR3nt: TGTGCCAGCAGCTTAGCATGGGTTTCCAATGAGCAGTTCTTC

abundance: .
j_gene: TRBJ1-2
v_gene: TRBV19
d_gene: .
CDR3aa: CASSIRQDTYYGYTF
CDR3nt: TGTGCCAGTAGTATCCGACAGGATACCTACTATGGCTACACCTTC

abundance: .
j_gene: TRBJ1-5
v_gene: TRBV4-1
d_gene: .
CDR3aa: CASSQPGRNQPQHF
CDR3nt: TGCGCCAGCAGCCAACCAGGGCGCAATCAGCCCCAGCATTTT

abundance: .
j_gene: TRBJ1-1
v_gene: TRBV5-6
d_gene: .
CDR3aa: CASSLAERANTEAFF
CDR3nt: TGTGCCAGCAGCTTGGCCGAGAGGGCGAACACTGAAGCTTTCTTT

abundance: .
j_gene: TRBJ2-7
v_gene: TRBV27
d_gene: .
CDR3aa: CASSFLPGGETYEQYF
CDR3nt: TGTGCCAGCAGTTTCCTCCCAGGGGGGGAAACCTACGAGCAGTACTTC

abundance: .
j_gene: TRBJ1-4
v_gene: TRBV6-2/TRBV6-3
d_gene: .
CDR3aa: CASSPGTENEKLFF
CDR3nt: TGTGCCAGCAGCCCCGGGACGGAGAATGAAAAACTGTTTTTT

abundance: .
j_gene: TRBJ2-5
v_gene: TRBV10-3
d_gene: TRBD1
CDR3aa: CAISESTGAETQYF
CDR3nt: TGTGCCATCAGTGAGTCTACAGGGGCAGAGACCCAGTACTTC

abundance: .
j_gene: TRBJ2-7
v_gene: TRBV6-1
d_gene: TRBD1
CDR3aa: CASSDPLDRGKYEQYF
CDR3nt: TGTGCCAGCAGTGATCCACTGGACAGGGGAAAGTACGAGCAGTACTTC

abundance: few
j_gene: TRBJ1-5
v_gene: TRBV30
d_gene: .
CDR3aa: CAWSVAGAGQPQHF
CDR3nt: TGTGCCTGGAGTGTAGCAGGGGCAGGTCAGCCCCAGCATTTT

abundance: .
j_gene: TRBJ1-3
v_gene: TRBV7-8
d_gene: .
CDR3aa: CASSWGRTGTGNTIYF
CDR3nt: TGTGCCAGCAGCTGGGGGAGGACGGGAACTGGAAACACCATATATTTT

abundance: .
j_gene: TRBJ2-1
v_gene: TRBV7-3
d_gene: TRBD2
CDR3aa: CASSLKGSTSGPSSYNEQFF
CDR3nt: TGTGCCAGCAGCTTAAAAGGGTCGACTAGCGGTCCGAGCTCCTACAATGAGCAGTTCTTC

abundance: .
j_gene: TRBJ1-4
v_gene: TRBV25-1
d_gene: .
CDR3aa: CASSYGLGEKLFF
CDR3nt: TGTGCCAGCAGCTATGGGCTAGGCGAAAAACTGTTTTTT

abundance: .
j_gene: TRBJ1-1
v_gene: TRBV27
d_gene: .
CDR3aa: CASSFLKNTEAFF
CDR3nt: TGTGCCAGCAGTTTCTTAAAGAACACTGAAGCTTTCTTT

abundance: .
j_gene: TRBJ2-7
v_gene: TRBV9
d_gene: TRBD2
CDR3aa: CASSARAGEVYEQYF
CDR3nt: TGTGCCAGCAGCGCCAGAGCGGGAGAGGTGTACGAGCAGTACTTC

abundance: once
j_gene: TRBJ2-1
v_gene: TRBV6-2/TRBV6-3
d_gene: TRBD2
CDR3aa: CASSYGLAGGITNSCNEQFF
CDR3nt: TGTGCCAGCAGTTACGGACTAGCGGGAGGAATTACTAATTCCTGCAATGAGCAGTTCTTC

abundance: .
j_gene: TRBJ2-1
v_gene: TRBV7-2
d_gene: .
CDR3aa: CASSPSGIEQFF
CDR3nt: TGTGCCAGCAGCCCCTCGGGGATTGAGCAGTTCTTC

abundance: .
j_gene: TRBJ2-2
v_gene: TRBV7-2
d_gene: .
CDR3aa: CASSLAAGGTGELFF
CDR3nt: TGTGCCAGCAGCTTAGCAGCCGGCGGCACCGGGGAGCTGTTTTTT

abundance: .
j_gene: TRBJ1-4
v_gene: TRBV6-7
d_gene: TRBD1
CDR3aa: CASSYSRQGDRAGANEKLFF
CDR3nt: TGTGCCAGCAGTTACTCGAGGCAGGGGGACAGGGCGGGTGCTAATGAAAAACTGTTTTTT

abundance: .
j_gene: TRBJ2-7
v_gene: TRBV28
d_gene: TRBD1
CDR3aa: CASSFGDRGFYEQYF
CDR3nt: TGTGCCAGCAGTTTTGGGGACAGGGGATTCTACGAGCAGTACTTC

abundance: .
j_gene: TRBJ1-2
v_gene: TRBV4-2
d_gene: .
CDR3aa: CASSQGRRGAVYGYTF
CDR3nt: TGTGCCAGCAGCCAAGGAAGGCGGGGGGCGGTCTATGGCTACACCTTC